A single sample gave rise to the 23 T cell receptor beta chains below, sequenced in a study of blood T cell repertoires in COVID-19. Method: immunoSEQ multiplex PCR; TCRdb's copy keeps in-frame clones and lacks some. The sample consists of about 230,000 clones, about 86% of them appearing once. The material sequenced was peripheral blood. Source of these receptors: a man in his forties with active or convalescent COVID-19.

The gene calls are TRBV10-3 and TRBJ2-2, with a possible D match to TRBD1 (5 bases). The V gene lost 0 bases and the J gene lost 0 bases, with 14 bases spanning the gap. The CDR3 is 18 amino acids. Germline lookup yields CDR1 ENHRY and CDR2 SYGVKD. CDR3: CAISESFLGVTNTGELFF. CDR3 coding DNA: TGTGCCATCAGTGAGTCGTTTCTAGGGGTCACGAACACCGGGGAGCTGTTTTTT.

V gene TRBV11-2 combines with J gene TRBJ2-3; 9 positions match TRBD2. The J segment lost 2 bases and the V segment lost 0 bases, leaving 6 bases of the junction unmatched. The CDR3 is 17 residues long. In germline, CDR1 is SGHAT, CDR2 FQNNGV. In DNA, the CDR3 is TGTGCCAGCAGCTTAGATACCGCGGGGGGGTTCACAGATACGCAGTATTTT. This gives the protein CASSLDTAGGFTDTQYF.

This clone was counted only a few times. The rearrangement links TRBV5-1 to TRBJ1-3; 10 bases agree with TRBD1. J gave up 0 bases and V 2 bases, and 8 bases lay outside the gene matches. Germline values: CDR1 SGHRS, CDR2 YFSETQ. This CDR3 region has 18 residues. The CDR3 region is CASSLTGTGDFSGNTIYF. The CDR3 DNA sequence: TGCGCCAGCAGCTTAACCGGGACAGGGGACTTCTCTGGAAACACCATATATTTT.

This sequence joins TRBV7-8 and TRBJ2-5; maybe TRBD2 (6 bases). CDR1 is SGHVS, CDR2 FQNEAQ, per germline. The V gene lost 0 bases and the J gene lost 3 bases, with 11 bases spanning the gap. This CDR3 contains 15 residues. CDR3 DNA: TGTGCCAGCAGCTTAGCGTTGGGGGGTGAAGAGACCCAGTACTTC. Its protein is CASSLALGGEETQYF.

CDR3 nucleotide sequence: TGCGCCAGCACAGGGGACCCAGATACGCAGTATTTT. Translated: CASTGDPDTQYF. This chain joins TRBV4-1 and TRBJ2-3; D is perhaps TRBD1 (6 bases). V dropped 7 bases and J dropped 4 bases, with 9 bases sitting between them. The CDR3 sequence is 12 residues long. Germline CDR1 is MGHRA and CDR2 is YSYEKL.

The chain uses TRBV2 and TRBJ1-2; D perhaps matches TRBD1 (5 bases). Germline V gives CDR1 SNHLY, CDR2 FYNNEI. The CDR3 is 13 residues long. V shed 6 bases and J shed 4 bases, with 12 bases lying between them. CDR3 nucleotides: TGTGCCAGCAGCTCAGGGCGGAGCTATGGCTACACCTTC. Its translation is CASSSGRSYGYTF.

The chain is built from TRBV29-1 and TRBJ1-1; possibly TRBD1 for D (6 bases). The germline V gene encodes CDR1 SQVTM and CDR2 ANQGSEA. The CDR3 consists of 13 residues. CDR3 in amino acids: CSGIRQENTEAFF. The CDR3 coding sequence is TGCAGTGGGATCCGACAGGAAAACACTGAAGCTTTCTTT.

This chain links TRBV19 with TRBJ1-3, with D possibly being TRBD1 (6 bases). Looked up from germline, CDR1 is LNHDA and CDR2 is SQIVND (reference sequence). The CDR3 covers 15 residues. Trimming stripped 5 bases from V and 4 bases from J, with 15 bases between. CDR3 region: CASSEQGSMGNTIYF. In DNA, the CDR3 is TGTGCCAGTAGTGAACAGGGAAGTATGGGAAACACCATATATTTT.

The chain carries TRBV6-1 and TRBJ1-4; 8 nucleotides line up with TRBD1. CDR3 length: 17 amino acids. The V and J ends lost 3 bases and 5 bases, in that order; junction bases with no gene match: 11. Per the germline V gene, CDR1 is MNHNS and CDR2 is SASEGT. The CDR3 nucleotides read TGTGCCAGCAGTGATAAGACAGGGGCGCCTGCAAATGAAAAACTGTTTTTT. As protein: CASSDKTGAPANEKLFF.

This chain uses TRBV4-2 with TRBJ1-1, with 7 bases matching TRBD1. Germline V gives CDR1 LGHNA, CDR2 YNFKEQ. This CDR3 has 15 residues. The J segment lost 1 base and the V segment lost 6 bases, leaving 8 bases of the junction unmatched. The CDR3: CASRRDRTGNTEAFF. The CDR3 region has the DNA TGTGCCAGCAGACGTGATAGGACAGGGAACACTGAAGCTTTCTTT.

J is TRBJ1-5 and V is TRBV6-1; D remains ambiguous. V shed 1 base and J shed 9 bases, with 7 bases lying between them. Germline CDR1 MNHNS, CDR2 SASEGT. The CDR3 has 12 residues. CDR3 residues: CASSEVRGPQHF. For the CDR3, the DNA is TGTGCCAGCAGTGAAGTTCGGGGGCCCCAGCATTTT.

The chain combines TRBV5-6 with TRBJ1-1, with D possibly TRBD1 on 6 matching bases. The germline CDR1 and CDR2 sequences are SGHDT and YYEEEE. The CDR3 runs to 16 residues. V was shortened by 0 bases and J by 4 bases, with 16 bases between the two germline ends. Here the CDR3 reads CASSLGTTGRITEAFF. CDR3 nucleotides: TGTGCCAGCAGCTTGGGTACTACAGGGCGAATCACTGAAGCTTTCTTT.

This chain uses TRBV5-1 with TRBJ1-1; the match to TRBD1 covers 12 bases. The CDR3 is made up of 16 amino acids. The germline V gene encodes CDR1 SGHRS and CDR2 YFSETQ. J lost 0 bases, V lost 6 bases, and 6 bases had no gene match. CDR3 region: CASIRGTGGLNTEAFF. CDR3 coding DNA: TGCGCCAGCATCCGAGGGACAGGGGGCCTGAACACTGAAGCTTTCTTT.

The genes are TRBV4-3 and TRBJ1-1; D might be TRBD1 (5 bases). The germline V gene has CDR1 LGHNA and CDR2 YSLEER. The CDR3 spans 15 residues. V was clipped by 0 bases and J by 5 bases, with 13 bases between them. DNA of the CDR3: TGCGCCAGCAGCCAAGATCGCCAGGGCGTTACTGAAGCTTTCTTT. The encoded protein is CASSQDRQGVTEAFF.

The chain is built from TRBV7-9 and TRBJ1-4; D not certain. Germline V gives CDR1 SEHNR, CDR2 FQNEAQ (reference sequence). V was pared by 4 bases and J by 3 bases, with 15 bases between. The CDR3 consists of 16 residues. This chain's CDR3 is CASSSDFETSNEKLFF. In nucleotides, the CDR3 is TGTGCCAGCAGCTCCGACTTCGAGACCTCTAATGAAAAACTGTTTTTT.

The chain has TRBV11-3 and TRBJ2-5; unclear D gene. Trimming took 7 bases from V and 1 from J, leaving 10 bases between them. Germline CDR1 reads SGHNT; CDR2 reads YENEEA. CDR3 size: 13 residues. CDR3 DNA sequence: TGTGCCAGCACCAAGTCCGGCCAAGAGACCCAGTACTTC. Translating gives CASTKSGQETQYF.

This clone was detected once. The V gene is TRBV7-2, the J gene TRBJ1-1; D perhaps matches TRBD1 (6 bases). The V gene lost 1 base and the J gene lost 5 bases, with 14 bases spanning the gap. Germline assignment: CDR1 SGHTA and CDR2 FQGNSA. CDR3 length: 15 residues. Written as DNA, the CDR3 is TGTGCCAGCAGCTTAGTCCAGGGGAGGGCTACTGAAGCTTTCTTT. It codes for CASSLVQGRATEAFF.

Of note for this clone: A much larger clone differs by one base, so this may be a read error. This sequence joins TRBV11-2 and TRBJ1-5; 10 bases align to TRBD1. With 6 bases clipped from V and 7 bases from J, the junction kept 6 bases outside the gene matches. The CDR3 spans 14 residues. Germline CDR1 and CDR2: SGHAT and FQNNGV. CDR3 sequence reads: CASSTTGGGQPQHF. For the CDR3, the DNA is TGTGCCAGCAGTACGACAGGGGGCGGGCAGCCCCAGCATTTT.

This clone turned up a few times. The gene calls are TRBV4-1 and TRBJ1-1; weak D call: TRBD1 (6 bases). V lost 1 base and J lost 1, with 16 bases in between. Germline V lookup: CDR1 MGHRA, CDR2 YSYEKL. The CDR3 runs 17 residues. For the CDR3, the DNA is TGCGCCAGCAGCCAAGGATTCGGGGGGCGGCAGAACACTGAAGCTTTCTTT. This sequence encodes CASSQGFGGRQNTEAFF.

The rearrangement joins TRBV14 to TRBJ2-6; D not resolved. V was clipped by 7 bases and J by 2 bases, with 6 bases between them. Looked up from germline, CDR1 is SGHDN and CDR2 is FVKESK. CDR3 length equals 13 residues. In DNA form, the CDR3 reads TGTGCCAGCAACCTACCTGGGGCCAACGTCCTGACTTTC. Amino acid sequence: CASNLPGANVLTF.

The CDR3 DNA reads TGTGCCAGCAGCCGACCGGGACAGGGGGCGAGGGAGCAGTACTTC. Its translation is CASSRPGQGAREQYF. This chain connects TRBV3-1 (or the pseudogene TRBV3-2) to TRBJ2-7; 12 nucleotides agree with TRBD1. This CDR3 is built from 15 residues. Germline values: CDR1 LGHDT, CDR2 YNNKEL (reference sequence). After removal of 4 bases from V and 7 bases from J, the junction contained 8 bases not matched to a gene.

The chain has TRBV2 and TRBJ2-3, with D perhaps TRBD2 (5 bases). CDR1 and CDR2 from the germline V gene are SNHLY and FYNNEI. This CDR3 contains 15 residues. V lost 4 bases to trimming and J lost 3 bases, with 14 bases between them. The CDR3 region has the DNA TGTGCCAGCAGTGTGGGAGCCGTCGGGACAGATACGCAGTATTTT. It codes for CASSVGAVGTDTQYF.

The chain has TRBV12-5 and TRBJ2-1, with 11 bases identical to TRBD2. The CDR3 runs 16 residues. J lost 12 bases, V lost 2 bases, and 12 bases had no gene match. Germline V gene sequence: CDR1 LGHNT, CDR2 FRNRAP. Written as DNA, the CDR3 is TGTGCTAGTGGTTTGTTAGCGGGAGGGCCTGAGATAGGGCAGTTCTTC. Translated: CASGLLAGGPEIGQFF.